The 28 T cell receptor beta chains below all came from one sample that was sequenced in a study of blood T cell repertoires in COVID-19. Here immunoSEQ multiplex PCR was the method, and the copy in TCRdb shows in-frame clones only, minus some. The repertoire holds more than 300,000 clones, with around 90% as singletons. Sequenced material: PBMCs or T cells enriched from blood (not recorded which). These receptor sequences come from a woman in her twenties or thirties who had recovered from COVID-19.

V is TRBV30 and J is TRBJ1-3; D is unclear. The CDR3 is made up of 12 amino acids. Germline V gene lookup returns CDR1 GTSNPN and CDR2 SVGIG (reference sequence). Trimming took off 1 base at V and 4 bases at J, with 5 bases between the two ends. The CDR3 region is CAWSGGGNTIYF. The CDR3 nucleotides read TGTGCCTGGAGTGGAGGGGGAAACACCATATATTTT.

The CDR3 coding sequence is TGTGCCAGCAGTGAACAGGGTGACAGCGGCGGCTACACCTTC. Translated, it gives CASSEQGDSGGYTF. The chain recombines TRBV6-4 with TRBJ1-2; the D gene is possibly TRBD1 (6 bases). This CDR3 has 14 amino acids. Trimming left V 3 bases short and J 8 bases short, with 16 bases between. Germline lookup yields CDR1 MRHNA and CDR2 SNTAGT.

The chain has TRBV3-1 (or the pseudogene TRBV3-2) and TRBJ2-2; unclear D gene. The CDR3 totals 14 residues. CDR1 and CDR2 (germline): LGHDT, YNNKEL (reference sequence). V was clipped by 4 bases and J by 3 bases, with 9 bases between them. The CDR3 sequence: CASSLGLHTGELFF. The CDR3 DNA sequence: TGTGCCAGCAGCCTCGGGTTACACACCGGGGAGCTGTTTTTT.

The CDR3 spells CASSPRQGESNQPQHF. The CDR3 coding sequence is TGTGCCAGCTCACCGCGACAGGGGGAGAGCAATCAGCCCCAGCATTTT. The chain combines TRBV18 with TRBJ1-5; 9 nucleotides match TRBD1. Germline CDR1 reads KGHSH; CDR2 reads LQKENI. The length of the CDR3 is 16 residues. V lost 3 bases and J lost 1; bases outside the gene matches: 4.

The rearrangement links TRBV9 to TRBJ2-7, with 8 bases aligning to TRBD2. Trimming at V came to 4 bases and at J to 7 bases, leaving 10 bases not matched to a gene. Germline V gene sequence: CDR1 SGDLS, CDR2 YYNGEE. This CDR3 is built from 14 residues. The CDR3: CASSQGLEGGEQYF. DNA for the CDR3: TGTGCCAGCAGCCAGGGACTAGAGGGGGGTGAGCAGTACTTC.

V and J are TRBV19 and TRBJ1-4, with 12 bases fitting TRBD1. The germline gives CDR1 LNHDA, CDR2 SQIVND (reference sequence). V gave up 6 bases and J gave up 8 bases; unmatched junction bases: 4. The CDR3 spans 14 residues. The DNA of the CDR3 is TGTGCCAGTAGGGGACAGGGGGCGAGGGAAAAACTGTTTTTT. Amino acids: CASRGQGAREKLFF.

The chain couples TRBV4-3 to TRBJ1-5; D not resolved. The germline CDR1 and CDR2 sequences are LGHNA and YSLEER. This CDR3 has 16 residues. The V end was cut by 0 bases, the J end by 4 bases, with 13 bases between. CDR3 sequence: CASSQDLRGGNQPQHF. The DNA of the CDR3 is TGCGCCAGCAGCCAAGATCTTCGAGGCGGGAATCAGCCCCAGCATTTT.

The V call is TRBV5-1, the J call TRBJ2-2; D is undetermined. The CDR3 totals 15 residues. Germline V lookup: CDR1 SGHRS, CDR2 YFSETQ. V dropped 2 bases and J dropped 3 bases, with 11 bases sitting between them. CDR3 in amino acids: CASSLVVQDTGELFF. CDR3 bases: TGCGCCAGCAGCTTAGTAGTCCAGGACACCGGGGAGCTGTTTTTT.

This chain joins TRBV7-2 and TRBJ1-2, with D maybe TRBD1 (6 bases). Trimming pared 5 bases from V and 0 bases from J, leaving 16 bases between. Germline assignment: CDR1 SGHTA and CDR2 FQGNSA. The CDR3 has 16 amino acids. The CDR3 DNA follows: TGTGCCAGCAGCCTGGGACCGACAGGTTCTAACTATGGCTACACCTTC. The encoded protein is CASSLGPTGSNYGYTF. The full variable domain, with the rest looked up from reference TRBV7-2 and TRBJ1-2, is GAGVSQSPSNKVTEKGKDVELRCDPISGHTALYWYRQSLGQGLEFLIYFQGNSAPDKSGLPSDRFSAERTGGSVSTLTIQRTQQEDSAVYLCASSLGPTGSNYGYTFGSGTRLTVV.

The chain has TRBV6-2 or TRBV6-3 and TRBJ1-5, with D possibly being TRBD1 (5 bases). The V end was cut by 6 bases, the J end by 2 bases, with 14 bases between. Germline lookup yields CDR1 MNHEY and CDR2 SVGEGT. The CDR3 runs to 15 residues. CDR3 bases: TGTGCCAGCAGCCACCCAGGGATTGGCAATCAGCCCCAGCATTTT. This encodes CASSHPGIGNQPQHF.

The chain is built from TRBV28 and TRBJ1-1, with no clear D. Trimming cost V 6 bases and J 3 bases, with 17 bases left between them. This CDR3 region has 15 residues. CDR1 and CDR2 from the germline V gene are MDHEN and SYDVKM. CDR3 protein: CASRPLTDTYTEAFF. CDR3 in DNA: TGTGCCAGCAGGCCCCTAACAGATACCTACACTGAAGCTTTCTTT.

The chain is built from TRBV28 and TRBJ1-5, with 8 bases lining up with TRBD1. V lost 6 bases and J lost 4; bases outside the gene matches: 8. The CDR3 is made up of 15 amino acids. Germline V CDR1 and CDR2: MDHEN, SYDVKM. CDR3 DNA: TGTGCCAGCAGAGCCTTCGGACAGGGAAATCAGCCCCAGCATTTT. The encoded protein is CASRAFGQGNQPQHF.

The rearrangement joins TRBV11-2 to TRBJ1-5, with TRBD1 as a possible D gene (6 bases). CDR1 is SGHAT, CDR2 FQNNGV, per germline. The CDR3 extends over 17 amino acids. Trimming pared 6 bases from V and 0 bases from J, leaving 18 bases between. CDR3 sequence reads: CASSPARTDYSNQPQHF. DNA of the CDR3: TGTGCCAGCAGTCCCGCCCGGACAGATTATAGCAATCAGCCCCAGCATTTT.

The rearrangement uses TRBV5-1 and TRBJ1-6, with 7 bases aligning to TRBD1. J gave up 7 bases and V 6 bases, and 4 bases lay outside the gene matches. The CDR3 extends over 13 amino acids. Germline loops: CDR1 SGHRS, CDR2 YFSETQ. Here the CDR3 DNA reads TGCGCCAGCATGGGACAGCAGAATTCACCCCTCCACTTT. Translated, it gives CASMGQQNSPLHF.

The genes are TRBV4-3 and TRBJ1-6; D is possibly TRBD1 (5 bases). Deletions cut 0 bases from V and 9 bases from J, with 6 bases between. CDR3 length equals 13 residues. Germline V CDR1 and CDR2: LGHNA, YSLEER. This CDR3 is CASSQDQGSPLHF. CDR3 sequence (DNA): TGCGCCAGCAGCCAAGATCAGGGTTCACCCCTCCACTTT.

The chain uses TRBV4-3 and TRBJ1-2; 9 positions agree with TRBD1. CDR1 is LGHNA and CDR2 is YSLEER in the germline V gene. V shed 2 bases, J shed 7 bases, and the junction held 8 bases outside the gene matches. The CDR3 extends over 15 amino acids. The CDR3 DNA follows: TGCGCCAGCAGCCAATTTCTTGGGACAGGGAGTGGCTACACCTTC. Its translation is CASSQFLGTGSGYTF.

This chain connects TRBV6-5 to TRBJ1-6; tentatively, D is TRBD1 (5 bases). The ends were cut back, 0 bases at V and 5 bases at J, with 8 bases in the middle. Per germline, CDR1 MNHEY and CDR2 SVGAGI. The CDR3 has 15 residues. CDR3 bases: TGTGCCAGCAGTTACTCCTCAGGGCATAATTCACCCCTCCACTTT. Translated: CASSYSSGHNSPLHF.

The CDR3 loop reads CASSLTTGAGNTIYF. The CDR3 DNA reads as TGTGCCAGCAGCCTCACAACAGGGGCTGGAAACACCATATATTTT. The chain joins TRBV27 to TRBJ1-3; TRBD1 aligns across 7 bases. J was trimmed by 2 bases and V by 6 bases; bases with no gene match: 7. The CDR3 runs 15 residues. CDR1 is MNHEY, CDR2 SMNVEV, per germline (reference sequence).

The rearrangement links TRBV9 to TRBJ2-7; 9 nucleotides line up with TRBD2. The V gene end was trimmed by 4 bases and the J gene end by 6 bases; junction bases not matched to a gene: 17. Looked up from germline, CDR1 is SGDLS and CDR2 is YYNGEE. The CDR3 totals 17 residues. CDR3: CASSYSPQLAGAAEQYF. The CDR3 bases are TGTGCCAGCAGCTACTCCCCCCAGTTAGCGGGAGCTGCCGAGCAGTACTTC.

The chain combines TRBV7-9 with TRBJ2-7, with no clear D. The CDR3 is 15 residues long. Deletions cut 2 bases from V and 0 bases from J, with 11 bases between. In germline, CDR1 is SEHNR, CDR2 FQNEAQ (reference sequence). In DNA, the CDR3 is TGTGCCAGCAGCTTATTTGTTAGTGGCTCCTACGAGCAGTACTTC. Residues: CASSLFVSGSYEQYF.

This chain connects TRBV5-5 to TRBJ2-7, with D maybe TRBD2 (6 bases). V dropped 3 bases and J dropped 4 bases, with 26 bases sitting between them. The CDR3 extends over 18 amino acids. The V gene's germline CDR1 is SGHKS and CDR2 YYEKEE (reference sequence). CDR3 sequence (DNA): TGTGCCAGCAGCTCCGGAGATAAAATTACGGGAGCAAATTACGAGCAGTACTTC. This translates into CASSSGDKITGANYEQYF.

This rearrangement joins TRBV28 to TRBJ1-2, with D possibly matching TRBD1 (6 bases). Per the germline V gene, CDR1 is MDHEN and CDR2 is SYDVKM. This CDR3 has 13 residues. Trimming stripped 7 bases from V and 4 bases from J, with 13 bases between. The CDR3 DNA sequence: TGTGCCAGCACCGTAACAGGGATCTATGGCTACACCTTC. Translated: CASTVTGIYGYTF.

V is TRBV7-9 and J is TRBJ1-1; 7 nucleotides align to TRBD1. Germline V gene sequence: CDR1 SEHNR, CDR2 FQNEAQ (reference sequence). Trimming removed 4 bases from V and 7 bases from J; junction bases left unmatched: 9. This CDR3 has 14 residues. The CDR3 DNA reads as TGTGCCAGCAGCTCCTCTAACCGGGACAGTGAAGCTTTCTTT. It yields the protein CASSSSNRDSEAFF.

The CDR3 bases are TGTGCCAGCAGCTTGACAGGGTACGAGCAGTTCTTC. It encodes CASSLTGYEQFF. The rearrangement uses TRBV5-4 and TRBJ2-1, with D maybe TRBD1 (6 bases). This CDR3 region has 12 residues. V was clipped by 1 base and J by 10 bases, with 9 bases between them. Germline V CDR1 and CDR2: SGHNT, YYREEE (reference sequence).

This clone appeared once. The chain links TRBV27 to TRBJ2-1, with TRBD1 identical over 10 bases. J was trimmed by 0 bases and V by 4 bases; bases with no gene match: 18. CDR1 and CDR2 (germline): MNHEY, SMNVEV (reference sequence). This CDR3 is 21 amino acids long. The CDR3 region has the DNA TGTGCCAGCAGTTCCCCCCCGGGACAGGGGTCTAAAGTTCACTCCTACAATGAGCAGTTCTTC. This gives the protein CASSSPPGQGSKVHSYNEQFF.

This clone was counted a single time. This chain links TRBV29-1 with TRBJ2-1, with no clear D. The V gene lost 2 bases and the J gene lost 4 bases, with 3 bases spanning the gap. CDR1 and CDR2 from the germline V gene are SQVTM and ANQGSEA. This CDR3 has 11 amino acids. CDR3 protein: CSVELYNEQFF. The DNA for the CDR3 is TGCAGCGTTGAACTATACAATGAGCAGTTCTTC.

The CDR3 sequence: CASSPPGIPPANEQFF. In DNA form, the CDR3 reads TGTGCCAGCAGCCCCCCGGGAATCCCCCCGGCCAATGAGCAGTTCTTC. V gene TRBV5-4 combines with J gene TRBJ2-1; D is possibly TRBD2 (5 bases). This CDR3 is 16 amino acids long. V was shortened by 4 bases and J by 6 bases, with 20 bases between the two germline ends. Germline V gives CDR1 SGHNT, CDR2 YYREEE (reference sequence).

V and J are TRBV28 and TRBJ1-1; D gene unclear. The CDR3 is 14 amino acids. CDR1 and CDR2 (germline): MDHEN, SYDVKM. V lost 5 bases and J 3 bases, leaving 13 bases between the germline ends. In DNA, the CDR3 is TGTGCCAGCAGTGTCGGGGAAAGGTACACTGAAGCTTTCTTT. It translates to CASSVGERYTEAFF.